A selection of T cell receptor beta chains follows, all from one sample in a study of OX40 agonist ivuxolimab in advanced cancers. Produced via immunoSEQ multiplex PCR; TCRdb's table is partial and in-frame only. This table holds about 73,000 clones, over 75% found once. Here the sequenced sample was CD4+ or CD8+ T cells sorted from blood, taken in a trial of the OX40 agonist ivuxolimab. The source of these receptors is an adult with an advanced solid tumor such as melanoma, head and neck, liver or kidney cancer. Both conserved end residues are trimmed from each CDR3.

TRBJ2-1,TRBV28,ASSLSGTGDEQF
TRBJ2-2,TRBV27,ASSNRGLAGWGNTGELF
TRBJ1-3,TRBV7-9,ASSPGTGAEVTIY
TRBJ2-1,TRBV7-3,ASSLNIGGEQF
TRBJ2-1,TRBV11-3,ASSVVWLAGSPVNEQF
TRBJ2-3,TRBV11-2,ASSPLAGGLDTQY
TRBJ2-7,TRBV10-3,AISGAGEQY
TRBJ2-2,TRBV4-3,ASSQDEGSGELF
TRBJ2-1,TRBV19,ASSKSGRAYNEQF
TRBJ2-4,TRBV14,ASSQSTPNIQY
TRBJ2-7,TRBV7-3,ASSVNGGQGAYEQY
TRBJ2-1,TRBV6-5,ASSYSNPNEQF
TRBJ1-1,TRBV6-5,ASWGTGGLNTEAF
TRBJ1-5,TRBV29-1,SVVLGPNQPQH
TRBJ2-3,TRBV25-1,ASSHLRGSGDTQY
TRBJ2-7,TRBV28,ASSHPGNEQY
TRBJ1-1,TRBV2,ASSTGLGTEAF
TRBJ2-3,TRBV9,ASSVAGGRIDTQY
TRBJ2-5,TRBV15,ATSRTQGQAGETQY
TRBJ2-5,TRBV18,ASSPILSLGGETQY
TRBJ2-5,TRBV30,AWSAVGDGTQY
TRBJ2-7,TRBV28,ASSSLTSGSHQY
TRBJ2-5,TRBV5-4,ASSFVGTSGRETQY
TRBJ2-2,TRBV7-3,ASSLFSPGELF
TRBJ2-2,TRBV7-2,ASSPITGGAGELF
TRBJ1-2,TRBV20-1,SAISNYGYT
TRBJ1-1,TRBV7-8,ASSLAIGVVNTEAF
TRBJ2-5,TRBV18,ASSPGQLWETQY
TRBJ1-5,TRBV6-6,ASSWGPFSNQPQH
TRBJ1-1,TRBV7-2,ASSLRPQNTEAF
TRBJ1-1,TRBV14,ASSQGIGEAF
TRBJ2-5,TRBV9,ASSAGGGTGGRGTQY
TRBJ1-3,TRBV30,AWSLLGWASSGNTIY
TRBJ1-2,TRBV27,ASRGGVHGYT
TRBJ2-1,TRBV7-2,ASSLQGSYNEQF
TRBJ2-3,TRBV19,ASSRVGEADTQY
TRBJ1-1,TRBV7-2,ASSLVTGKNTEAF
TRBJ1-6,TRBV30,AWAFSDSPLH
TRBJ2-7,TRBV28,ASSTAGGLTYEQY
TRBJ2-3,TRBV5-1,ASSMTGDPNTDTQY
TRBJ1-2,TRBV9,ASSVGYGQGNYGYT
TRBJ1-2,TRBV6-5,ASRGLYGYT
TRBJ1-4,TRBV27,ASSPLQGARTHEKLF
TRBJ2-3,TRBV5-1,ASSPQTSTDTQY
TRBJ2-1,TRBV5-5,ASSPGFEQF
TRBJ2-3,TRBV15,ATALGAGVKGTDTQY
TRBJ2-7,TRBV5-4,ASSFTAGGNEQY
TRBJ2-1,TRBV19,ASSMVRDVEQF
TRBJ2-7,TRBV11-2,ASSRLQGAGYEQY
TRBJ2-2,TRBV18,ASSPIAGGNTGELF
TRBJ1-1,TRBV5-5,ASSLSRNTEAF
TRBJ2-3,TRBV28,ASRVAGDFDTQY
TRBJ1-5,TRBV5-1,ASSLGDRNQPQH
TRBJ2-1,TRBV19,ASSPRGAHNEQF
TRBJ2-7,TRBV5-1,ASRPPTGDSYEQY
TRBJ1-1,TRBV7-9,ASSSDGETEAF
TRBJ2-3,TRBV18,ASSTLAGVGDTQY
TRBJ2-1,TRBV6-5,ASRLMGLADEQF
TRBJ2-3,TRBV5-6,ASSLEGGRKGTDTQY
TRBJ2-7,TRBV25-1,ASSAAYEQY